This T cell receptor beta chain appears in the sequencing data of a study of molecular identifiers for immune sequencing clone quantification. There are 14 residues in the CDR3. Trimming took 2 bases from V and 3 from J, leaving 11 bases between them. Germline V gives CDR1 DFQATT, CDR2 SNEGSKA (reference sequence). TCRdb passed the PCR reads through MiXCR, listing each CDR3 protein once. The sample lists approximately 550,000 distinct CDR3 sequences, about a quarter occurring once. This TCR was sampled from a human donor in good health. Some libraries in this study had Jurkat cell RNA spiked in. Sequencing was done on a sample of naive CD8+ T cells from blood, with Jurkat cell RNA spiked in. The sample's subset: FACS-sorted CD8+CD4-CCR7+CD45RA+ naive T cells. The chain links TRBV20-1 to TRBJ2-1; D unclear. Here the CDR3 DNA reads TGCAGTGCTAGAAACCCAGATGACTACAATGAGCAGTTCTTC. This sequence encodes CSARNPDDYNEQFF.